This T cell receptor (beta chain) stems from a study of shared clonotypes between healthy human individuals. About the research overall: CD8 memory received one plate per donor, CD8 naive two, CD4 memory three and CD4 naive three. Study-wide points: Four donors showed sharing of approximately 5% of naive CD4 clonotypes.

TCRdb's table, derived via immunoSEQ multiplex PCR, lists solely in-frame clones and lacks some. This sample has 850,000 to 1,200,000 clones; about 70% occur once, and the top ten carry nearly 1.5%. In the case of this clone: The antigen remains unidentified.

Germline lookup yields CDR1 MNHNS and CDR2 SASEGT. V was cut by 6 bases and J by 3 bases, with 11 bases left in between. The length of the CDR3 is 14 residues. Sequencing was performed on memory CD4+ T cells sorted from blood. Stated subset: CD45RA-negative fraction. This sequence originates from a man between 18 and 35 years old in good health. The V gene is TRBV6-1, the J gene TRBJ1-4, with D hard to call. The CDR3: CASSYSGSNEKLFF. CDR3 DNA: TGTGCCAGCAGCTACAGTGGGTCTAATGAAAAACTGTTTTTT.